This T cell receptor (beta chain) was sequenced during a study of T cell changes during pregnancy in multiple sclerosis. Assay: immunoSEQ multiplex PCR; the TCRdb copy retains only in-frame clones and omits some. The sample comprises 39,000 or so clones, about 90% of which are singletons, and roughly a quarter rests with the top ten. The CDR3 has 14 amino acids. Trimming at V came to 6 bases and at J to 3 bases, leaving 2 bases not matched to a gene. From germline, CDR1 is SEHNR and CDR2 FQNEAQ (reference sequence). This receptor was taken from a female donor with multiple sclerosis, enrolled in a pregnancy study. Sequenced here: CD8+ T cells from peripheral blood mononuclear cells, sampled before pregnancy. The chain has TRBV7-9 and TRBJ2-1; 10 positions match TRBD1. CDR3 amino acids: CASRGQGRYNEQFF. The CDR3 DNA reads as TGTGCCAGCAGGGGACAGGGGCGCTACAATGAGCAGTTCTTC.